The rows below give T cell receptor beta chains drawn from one sample of a study of cytomegalovirus exposure and HLA in healthy donors. This table comes from immunoSEQ multiplex PCR, and its TCRdb copy is limited to in-frame clones, with some not included. The table includes 150,000 to 170,000 clones, 75% to 90% detected once. What was sequenced was PBMCs. Receptors originate from a young man in good health and CMV-seropositive. Both conserved end residues are part of each CDR3. A D gene is named only where the DNA matches it firmly. Expanded clones are given a class, and other clones once, few, many or no size at all.

V	J	size	D	CDR3	DNA
TRBV7-2	TRBJ2-1	.	.	CASSLERGVAYNEQFF	TGTGCCAGCAGCTTAGAGCGCGGGGTGGCGTACAATGAGCAGTTCTTC
TRBV5-1	TRBJ2-3	.	TRBD1	CASSRGQEPDTQYF	TGCGCCAGCAGTCGTGGACAGGAGCCAGATACGCAGTATTTT
TRBV4-3	TRBJ2-2	.	TRBD2	CASSQEIGLAGDNAGELFF	TGCGCCAGCAGCCAAGAGATAGGACTAGCGGGAGACAATGCCGGGGAGCTGTTTTTT
TRBV4-2	TRBJ2-7	.	.	CASSQGTAATYEQYF	TGTGCCAGCAGCCAAGGGACAGCTGCAACCTACGAGCAGTACTTC
TRBV5-1	TRBJ2-3	.	TRBD2	CASSLSSSGRDTQYF	TGCGCCAGCAGCTTGTCGTCTAGCGGGAGGGATACGCAGTATTTT
TRBV4-2	TRBJ2-1	.	TRBD2	CASSPGLAGRNEQFF	TGTGCCAGCAGCCCTGGACTAGCGGGTAGAAATGAGCAGTTCTTC
TRBV5-4	TRBJ2-5	.	.	CASSLDRKETQYF	TGTGCCAGCAGCTTGGACAGGAAAGAGACCCAGTACTTC
TRBV5-4	TRBJ2-7	.	TRBD1	CASSYTGTASYEQYF	TGTGCCAGCAGCTATACCGGGACAGCCTCCTACGAGCAGTACTTC
TRBV9	TRBJ2-5	.	TRBD2	CASSVGASGQETQYF	TGTGCCAGCAGCGTAGGAGCTAGCGGCCAAGAGACCCAGTACTTC
TRBV9	TRBJ2-1	.	TRBD1	CASSPRAGGPSSYNEQFF	TGTGCCAGCAGCCCGAGAGCAGGGGGCCCATCCTCCTACAATGAGCAGTTCTTC
TRBV4-3	TRBJ1-2	.	.	CASSRFDRPGYTF	TGCGCCAGCAGCCGCTTTGACAGACCAGGCTACACCTTC
TRBV19	TRBJ1-1	.	.	CASNAEGRMNTEAFF	TGTGCCAGTAATGCCGAGGGCAGAATGAACACTGAAGCTTTCTTT
TRBV5-6	TRBJ2-1	.	TRBD2	CASSSLAVGEQFF	TGTGCCAGCAGTAGCCTAGCGGTTGGGGAGCAGTTCTTC
TRBV6-4	TRBJ2-1	.	TRBD2	CASSDSSGRGGDEQFF	TGTGCCAGCAGTGACTCGAGCGGGAGGGGAGGCGATGAGCAGTTCTTC
TRBV28	TRBJ1-3	.	.	CASTPFSGNTIYF	TGTGCCAGCACCCCGTTTTCTGGAAACACCATATATTTT
TRBV7-2	TRBJ1-2	.	.	CASSLHSPTGAYGYTF	TGTGCCAGCAGCTTACACTCTCCGACAGGAGCCTATGGCTACACCTTC
TRBV21-1	TRBJ2-1	few	.	CASSKSLPTPISYNEQFF	TGTGCCAGCAGCAAAAGTCTGCCGACACCTATCTCCTACAATGAGCAGTTCTTC
TRBV21-1	TRBJ2-5	.	.	CASTQRFVLAGEETQYF	TGTGCCAGCACCCAAAGGTTCGTCCTAGCGGGGGAAGAGACCCAGTACTTC
TRBV5-1	TRBJ2-5	.	TRBD1	CASSLGDRATETQYF	TGCGCCAGCAGCTTGGGGGACAGGGCCACAGAGACCCAGTACTTC
TRBV29-1	TRBJ1-1	.	TRBD1	CSGMLQGIEGTEAFF	TGCAGCGGCATGTTACAGGGGATCGAGGGAACTGAAGCTTTCTTT
TRBV7-9	TRBJ2-7	.	TRBD2	CASSPGLAGGEQYF	TGTGCCAGCAGCCCTGGGCTAGCGGGAGGCGAGCAGTACTTC
TRBV7-2	TRBJ2-1	.	TRBD2	CASSLSPWSGRSSNEQFF	TGTGCCAGCAGCCTTTCCCCCTGGAGCGGGAGGTCGTCCAATGAGCAGTTCTTC
TRBV6-1	TRBJ1-6	.	.	CASRAFGGGSYNSPLHF	TGTGCCAGCCGTGCTTTCGGTGGAGGCTCCTATAATTCACCCCTCCACTTT
TRBV6-5	TRBJ1-2	.	TRBD1	CASRHRDRRGGYTF	TGTGCCAGCAGACACCGGGACAGGCGGGGTGGCTACACCTTC
TRBV5-6	TRBJ1-2	.	TRBD1	CASSLGTGYGYTF	TGTGCCAGCAGCTTGGGGACAGGGTATGGCTACACCTTC
TRBV4-3	TRBJ1-2	once	TRBD1	CASSQGTGTYGYTF	TGCGCCAGCAGCCAGGGGACAGGGACTTATGGCTACACCTTC
TRBV7-2	TRBJ2-2	.	TRBD2	CASRIAGTDTGELFF	TGTGCCAGTAGGATAGCGGGAACGGACACCGGGGAGCTGTTTTTT
TRBV11-2	TRBJ2-3	.	TRBD2	CASSGERGGISDTQYF	TGTGCCAGCAGCGGAGAGCGGGGGGGCATCTCAGATACGCAGTATTTT
TRBV7-2	TRBJ2-2	once	TRBD1	CASSFPGTGNTGELFF	TGTGCCAGCAGCTTCCCCGGGACAGGGAACACCGGGGAGCTGTTTTTT
TRBV25-1	TRBJ2-7	.	.	CASSTRTVPYEQYF	TGTGCCAGCAGTACCAGGACAGTCCCCTACGAGCAGTACTTC
TRBV30	TRBJ1-4	once	TRBD1	CAWSVGYGQGEELFF	TGTGCCTGGAGTGTAGGGTACGGACAGGGAGAAGAACTGTTTTTT
TRBV6-1	TRBJ2-1	.	TRBD2	CATTGKSSGSNEQFF	TGTGCCACCACGGGGAAAAGTAGCGGGAGCAATGAGCAGTTCTTC
TRBV6-1	TRBJ2-2	.	TRBD1	CASREGQATGELFF	TGTGCCAGCAGAGAGGGACAGGCCACCGGGGAGCTGTTTTTT
TRBV2	TRBJ2-5	few	TRBD2	CASSEGILAGGQETQYF	TGTGCCAGCAGTGAGGGGATACTAGCGGGGGGGCAAGAGACCCAGTACTTC
TRBV7-2	TRBJ2-5	.	TRBD2	CASSSGLAGQETQYF	TGTGCCAGCAGCTCCGGACTAGCGGGACAAGAGACCCAGTACTTC
TRBV7-3	TRBJ2-1	.	TRBD2	CASSLTTSGNEQFF	TGTGCCAGCAGCTTAACGACTAGCGGCAATGAGCAGTTCTTC
TRBV7-9	TRBJ1-1	.	.	CASSLAGGWTEAFF	TGTGCCAGCAGCTTAGCCGGAGGGTGGACTGAAGCTTTCTTT
TRBV19	TRBJ2-7	once	TRBD2	CASRGLAGNEQYF	TGTGCCAGTAGGGGACTAGCGGGCAACGAGCAGTACTTC
TRBV5-1	TRBJ2-7	once	TRBD1	CASSLAGATGALYEQYF	TGCGCCAGCAGCTTGGCCGGAGCAACAGGGGCTTTGTACGAGCAGTACTTC
TRBV18	TRBJ1-4	.	.	CASSPLTGKGEKLFF	TGTGCCAGCTCACCACTGACGGGGAAGGGTGAAAAACTGTTTTTT
TRBV5-4	TRBJ2-7	.	TRBD1	CASSYTTGRDEQYF	TGTGCCAGCAGCTATACGACAGGGCGGGACGAGCAGTACTTC